The clone carrying this T cell receptor (beta chain) appeared a few times. These data belong to a study of identical twins. TCRdb processed the 5' RACE reads anew with MiXCR; each CDR3 protein has one entry. This sample has 450,000 to 500,000 distinct CDR3 sequences, with approximately 15% found just once. CDR1 is DFQATT, CDR2 SNEGSKA, per germline (reference sequence). Trimming shortened V by 2 bases and J by 10 bases, and 20 bases separated the two germline ends. The CDR3 is made up of 14 amino acids. These data were also reused for a study on yellow fever vaccine responses in identical twins.

Sequencing used CD4+ T cells sorted from blood. The TCR was taken from a woman aged 18-29 years in good health. The gene calls are TRBV20-1 and TRBJ1-1; D perhaps matches TRBD1 (5 bases). In DNA form, the CDR3 reads TGCAGTGCTAGACGCGCGTTGGGTCAGGGTGGAGCTTTCTTT. Residues: CSARRALGQGGAFF.